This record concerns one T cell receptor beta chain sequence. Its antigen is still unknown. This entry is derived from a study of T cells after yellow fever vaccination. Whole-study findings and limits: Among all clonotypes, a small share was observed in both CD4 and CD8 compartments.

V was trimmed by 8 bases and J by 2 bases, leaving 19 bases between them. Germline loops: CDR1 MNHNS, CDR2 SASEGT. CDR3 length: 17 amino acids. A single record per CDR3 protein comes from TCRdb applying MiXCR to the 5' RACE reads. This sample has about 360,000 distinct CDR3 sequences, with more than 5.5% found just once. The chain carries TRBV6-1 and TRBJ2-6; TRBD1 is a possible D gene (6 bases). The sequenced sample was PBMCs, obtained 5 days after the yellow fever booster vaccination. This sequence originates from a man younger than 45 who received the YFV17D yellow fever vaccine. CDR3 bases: TGTGCCAGCCAAGGGACACGGACCGTAACTGGGGCCAACGTCCTGACTTTC. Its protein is CASQGTRTVTGANVLTF.